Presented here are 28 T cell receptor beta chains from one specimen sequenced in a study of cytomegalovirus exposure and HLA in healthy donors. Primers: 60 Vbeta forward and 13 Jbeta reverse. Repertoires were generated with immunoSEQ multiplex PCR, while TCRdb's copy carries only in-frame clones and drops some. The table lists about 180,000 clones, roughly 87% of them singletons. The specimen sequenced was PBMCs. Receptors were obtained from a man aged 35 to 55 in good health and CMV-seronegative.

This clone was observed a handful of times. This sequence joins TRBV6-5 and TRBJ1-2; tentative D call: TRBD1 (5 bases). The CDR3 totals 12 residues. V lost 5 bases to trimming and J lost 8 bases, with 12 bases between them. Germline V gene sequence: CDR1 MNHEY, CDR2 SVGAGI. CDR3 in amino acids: CASSADSFGYTF. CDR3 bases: TGTGCCAGCAGTGCCGACAGTTTCGGCTACACCTTC.

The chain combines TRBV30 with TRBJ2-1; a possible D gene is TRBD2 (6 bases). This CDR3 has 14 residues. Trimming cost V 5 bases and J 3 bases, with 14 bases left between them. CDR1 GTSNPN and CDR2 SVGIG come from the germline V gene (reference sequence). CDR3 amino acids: CAWRGLANYNEQFF. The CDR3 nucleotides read TGTGCCTGGCGTGGTCTAGCGAACTACAATGAGCAGTTCTTC.

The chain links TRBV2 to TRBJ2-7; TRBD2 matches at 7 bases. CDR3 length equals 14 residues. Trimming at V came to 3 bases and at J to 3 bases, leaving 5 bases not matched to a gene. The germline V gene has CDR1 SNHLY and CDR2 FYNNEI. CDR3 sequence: CASSEFGEGYEQYF. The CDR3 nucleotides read TGTGCCAGCAGTGAGTTTGGGGAGGGCTACGAGCAGTACTTC.

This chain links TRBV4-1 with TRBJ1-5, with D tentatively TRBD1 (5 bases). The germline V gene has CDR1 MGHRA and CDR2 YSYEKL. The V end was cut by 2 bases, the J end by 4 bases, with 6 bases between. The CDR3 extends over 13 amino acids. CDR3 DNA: TGCGCCAGCAGCCAACCAGGGAATCAGCCCCAGCATTTT. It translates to CASSQPGNQPQHF.

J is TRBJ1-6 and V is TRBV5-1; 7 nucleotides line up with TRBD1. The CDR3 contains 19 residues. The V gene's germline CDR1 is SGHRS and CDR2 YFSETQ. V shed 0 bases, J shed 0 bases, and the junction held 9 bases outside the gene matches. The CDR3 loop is CASSLGDSRGLSYNSPLHF. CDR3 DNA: TGCGCCAGCAGCTTGGGGGACAGTCGGGGCCTCTCCTATAATTCACCCCTCCACTTT. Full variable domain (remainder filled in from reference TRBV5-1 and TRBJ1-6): KAGVTQTPRYLIKTRGQQVTLSCSPISGHRSVSWYQQTPGQGLQFLFEYFSETQRNKGNFPGRFSGRQFSNSRSEMNVSTLELGDSALYLCASSLGDSRGLSYNSPLHFGNGTRLTVT.

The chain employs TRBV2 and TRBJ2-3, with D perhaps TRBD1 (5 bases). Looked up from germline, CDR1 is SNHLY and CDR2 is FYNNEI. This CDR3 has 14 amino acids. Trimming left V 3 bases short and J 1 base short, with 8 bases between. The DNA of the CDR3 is TGTGCCAGCAGTGAGGGGCAGCGCACAGATACGCAGTATTTT. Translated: CASSEGQRTDTQYF.

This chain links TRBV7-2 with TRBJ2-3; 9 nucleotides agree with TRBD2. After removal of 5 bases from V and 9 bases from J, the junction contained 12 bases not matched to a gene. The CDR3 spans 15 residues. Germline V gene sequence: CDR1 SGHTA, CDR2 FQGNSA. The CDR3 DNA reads TGTGCCAGCAGCAAAAGCGGGAGGCCCCCAGGGACGCAGTATTTT. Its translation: CASSKSGRPPGTQYF.

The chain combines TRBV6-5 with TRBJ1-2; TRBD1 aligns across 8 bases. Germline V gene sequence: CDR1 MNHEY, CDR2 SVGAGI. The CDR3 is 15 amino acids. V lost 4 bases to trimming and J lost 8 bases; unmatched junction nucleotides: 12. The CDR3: CASSSWTGLSGGYTF. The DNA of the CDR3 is TGTGCCAGCAGTTCATGGACAGGGCTATCGGGCGGCTACACCTTC.

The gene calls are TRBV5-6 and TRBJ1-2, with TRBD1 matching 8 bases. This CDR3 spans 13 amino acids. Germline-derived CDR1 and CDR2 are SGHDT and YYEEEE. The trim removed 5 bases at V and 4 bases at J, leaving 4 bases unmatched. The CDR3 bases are TGTGCCAGCAGTTGGACAGGGACCTATGGCTACACCTTC. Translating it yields CASSWTGTYGYTF.

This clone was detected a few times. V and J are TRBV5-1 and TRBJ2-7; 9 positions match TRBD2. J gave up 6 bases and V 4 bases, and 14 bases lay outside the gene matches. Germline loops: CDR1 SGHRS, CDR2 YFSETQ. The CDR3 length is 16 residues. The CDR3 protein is CASSLSVIAGEGEQYF. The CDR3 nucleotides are TGCGCCAGCAGCCTATCGGTAATAGCGGGAGAAGGCGAGCAGTACTTC.

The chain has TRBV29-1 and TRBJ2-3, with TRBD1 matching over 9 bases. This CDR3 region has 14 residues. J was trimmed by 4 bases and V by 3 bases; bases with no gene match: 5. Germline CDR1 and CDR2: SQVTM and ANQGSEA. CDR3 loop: CSVERQGVPDTQYF. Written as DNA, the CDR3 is TGCAGCGTTGAGCGACAGGGGGTCCCAGATACGCAGTATTTT.

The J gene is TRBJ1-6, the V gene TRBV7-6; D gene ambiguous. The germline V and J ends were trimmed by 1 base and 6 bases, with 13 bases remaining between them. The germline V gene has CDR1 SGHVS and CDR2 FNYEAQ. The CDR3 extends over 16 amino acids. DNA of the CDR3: TGTGCCAGCAGCTTAGGCGGGCAGGTCCCTAATTCACCCCTCCACTTT. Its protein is CASSLGGQVPNSPLHF.

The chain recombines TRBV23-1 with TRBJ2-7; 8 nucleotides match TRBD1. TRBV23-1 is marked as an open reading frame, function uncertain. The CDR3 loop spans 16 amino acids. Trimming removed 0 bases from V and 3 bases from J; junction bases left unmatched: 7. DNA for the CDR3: TGCGCCAGCAGTCAATCGTTCGGACAGGGTAACTACGAGCAGTACTTC. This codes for CASSQSFGQGNYEQYF.

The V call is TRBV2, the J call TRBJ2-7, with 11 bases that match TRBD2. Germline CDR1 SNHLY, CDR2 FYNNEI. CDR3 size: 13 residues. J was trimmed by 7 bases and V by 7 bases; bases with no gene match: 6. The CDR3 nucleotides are TGTGCCAGCATTACTCGGACTAGCGGGGAGCAGTACTTC. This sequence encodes CASITRTSGEQYF.

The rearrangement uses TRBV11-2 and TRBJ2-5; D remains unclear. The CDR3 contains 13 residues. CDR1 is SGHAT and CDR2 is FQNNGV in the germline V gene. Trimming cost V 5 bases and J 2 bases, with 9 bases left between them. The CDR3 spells CASSLIVQETQYF. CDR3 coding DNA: TGTGCCAGCAGCCTTATAGTGCAAGAGACCCAGTACTTC.

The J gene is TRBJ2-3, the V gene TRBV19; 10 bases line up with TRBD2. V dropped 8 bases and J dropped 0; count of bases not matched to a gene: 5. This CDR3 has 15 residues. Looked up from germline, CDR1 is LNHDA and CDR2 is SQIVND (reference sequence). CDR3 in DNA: TGTGCCAGTCGACTAGCGGGCGAAAGCACAGATACGCAGTATTTT. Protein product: CASRLAGESTDTQYF.

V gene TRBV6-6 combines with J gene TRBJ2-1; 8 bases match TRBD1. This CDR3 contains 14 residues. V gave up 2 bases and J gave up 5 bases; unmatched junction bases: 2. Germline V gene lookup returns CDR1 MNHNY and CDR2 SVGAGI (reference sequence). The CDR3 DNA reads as TGTGCCAGCAGTTACGGGACAGGAAACAATGAGCAGTTCTTC. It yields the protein CASSYGTGNNEQFF.

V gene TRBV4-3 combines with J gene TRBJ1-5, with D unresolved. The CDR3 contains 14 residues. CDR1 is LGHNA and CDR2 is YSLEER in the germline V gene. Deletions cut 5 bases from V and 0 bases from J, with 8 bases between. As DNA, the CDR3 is TGCGCCAGCAGCTACAGTTATAGCAATCAGCCCCAGCATTTT. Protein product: CASSYSYSNQPQHF.

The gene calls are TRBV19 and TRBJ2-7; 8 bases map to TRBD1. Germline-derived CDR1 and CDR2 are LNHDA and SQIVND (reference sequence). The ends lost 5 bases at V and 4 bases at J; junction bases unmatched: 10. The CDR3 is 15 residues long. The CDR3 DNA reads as TGTGCCAGTAGTCCCGACAGGGGCGTTTCTTACGAGCAGTACTTC. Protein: CASSPDRGVSYEQYF.

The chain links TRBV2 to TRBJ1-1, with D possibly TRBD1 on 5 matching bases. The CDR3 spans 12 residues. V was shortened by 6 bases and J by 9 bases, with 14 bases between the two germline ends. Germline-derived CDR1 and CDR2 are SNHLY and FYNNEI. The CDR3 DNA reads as TGTGCCAGCAGGCCCTTGACAGCCCAAGCTTTCTTT. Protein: CASRPLTAQAFF. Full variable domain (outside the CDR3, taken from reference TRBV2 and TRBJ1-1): EPEVTQTPSHQVTQMGQEVILRCVPISNHLYFYWYRQILGQKVEFLVSFYNNEISEKSEIFDDQFSVERPDGSNFTLKIRSTKLEDSAMYFCASRPLTAQAFFGQGTRLTVV.

In nucleotides, the CDR3 is TGCGCCAGCAGGCGGGAGACCTCCTACAATGAGCAGTTCTTC. It encodes CASRRETSYNEQFF. V is TRBV5-1 and J is TRBJ2-1; TRBD2 aligns across 7 bases. The germline CDR1 and CDR2 sequences are SGHRS and YFSETQ. CDR3 length equals 14 residues. V lost 5 bases, J lost 0 bases, and 2 bases stayed unmatched.

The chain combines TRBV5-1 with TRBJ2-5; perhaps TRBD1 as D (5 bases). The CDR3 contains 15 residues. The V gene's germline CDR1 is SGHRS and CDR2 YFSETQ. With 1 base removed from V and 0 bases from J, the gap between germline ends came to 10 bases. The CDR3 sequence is CASSLLQANQETQYF. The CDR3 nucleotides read TGCGCCAGCAGCTTGTTACAGGCCAACCAAGAGACCCAGTACTTC.

CDR3 in amino acids: CASSHRDNSNQPQHF. The CDR3 nucleotides read TGCGCCAGCAGCCATCGGGACAATAGCAATCAGCCCCAGCATTTT. V usage is TRBV4-1 and J usage is TRBJ1-5; D may be TRBD1 (6 bases). Germline V gene data show CDR1 as MGHRA and CDR2 as YSYEKL. The CDR3 covers 15 residues. Trimming took 3 bases from V and 0 from J, leaving 9 bases between them.

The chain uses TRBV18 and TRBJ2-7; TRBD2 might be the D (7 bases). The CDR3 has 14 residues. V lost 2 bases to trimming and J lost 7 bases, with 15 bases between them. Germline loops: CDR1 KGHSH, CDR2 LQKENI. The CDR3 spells CASSPNAGAGEQYF. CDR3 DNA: TGTGCCAGCTCACCAAATGCGGGGGCGGGGGAGCAGTACTTC.

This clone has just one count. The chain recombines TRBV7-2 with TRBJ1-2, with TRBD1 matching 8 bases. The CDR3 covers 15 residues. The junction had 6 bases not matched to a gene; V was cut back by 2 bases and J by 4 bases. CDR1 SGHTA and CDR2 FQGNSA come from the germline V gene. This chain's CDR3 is CASSLSTGGFYGYTF. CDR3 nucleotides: TGTGCCAGCAGCTTATCAACAGGGGGTTTCTATGGCTACACCTTC.

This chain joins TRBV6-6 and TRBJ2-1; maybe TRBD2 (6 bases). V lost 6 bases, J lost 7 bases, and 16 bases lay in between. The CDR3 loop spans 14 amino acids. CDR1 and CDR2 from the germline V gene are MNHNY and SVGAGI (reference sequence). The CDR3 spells CASRGPGGGNEQFF. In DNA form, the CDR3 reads TGTGCCAGCAGAGGCCCCGGTGGAGGGAATGAGCAGTTCTTC.

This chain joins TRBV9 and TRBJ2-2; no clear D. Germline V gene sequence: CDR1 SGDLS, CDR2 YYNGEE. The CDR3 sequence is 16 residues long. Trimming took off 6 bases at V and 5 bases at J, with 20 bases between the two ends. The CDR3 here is CASTPTGSRRTGELFF. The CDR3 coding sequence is TGTGCCAGCACCCCGACCGGGTCTCGTAGGACCGGGGAGCTGTTTTTT. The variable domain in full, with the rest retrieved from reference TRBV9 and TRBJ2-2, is DSGVTQTPKHLITATGQRVTLRCSPRSGDLSVYWYQQSLDQGLQFLIQYYNGEERAKGNILERFSAQQFPDLHSELNLSSLELGDSALYFCASTPTGSRRTGELFFGEGSRLTVL.

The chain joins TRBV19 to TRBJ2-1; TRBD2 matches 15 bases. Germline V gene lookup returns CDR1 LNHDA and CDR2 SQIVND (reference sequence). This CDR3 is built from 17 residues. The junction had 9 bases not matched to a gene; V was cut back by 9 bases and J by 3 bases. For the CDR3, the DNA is TGTGCCAGCCGGACTAGCGGGGGGGTTGGGGTCTACAATGAGCAGTTCTTC. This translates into CASRTSGGVGVYNEQFF. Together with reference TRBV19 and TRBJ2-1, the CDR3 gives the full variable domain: DGGITQSPKYLFRKEGQNVTLSCEQNLNHDAMYWYRQDPGQGLRLIYYSQIVNDFQKGDIAEGYSVSREKKESFPLTVTSAQKNPTAFYLCASRTSGGVGVYNEQFFGPGTRLTVL.